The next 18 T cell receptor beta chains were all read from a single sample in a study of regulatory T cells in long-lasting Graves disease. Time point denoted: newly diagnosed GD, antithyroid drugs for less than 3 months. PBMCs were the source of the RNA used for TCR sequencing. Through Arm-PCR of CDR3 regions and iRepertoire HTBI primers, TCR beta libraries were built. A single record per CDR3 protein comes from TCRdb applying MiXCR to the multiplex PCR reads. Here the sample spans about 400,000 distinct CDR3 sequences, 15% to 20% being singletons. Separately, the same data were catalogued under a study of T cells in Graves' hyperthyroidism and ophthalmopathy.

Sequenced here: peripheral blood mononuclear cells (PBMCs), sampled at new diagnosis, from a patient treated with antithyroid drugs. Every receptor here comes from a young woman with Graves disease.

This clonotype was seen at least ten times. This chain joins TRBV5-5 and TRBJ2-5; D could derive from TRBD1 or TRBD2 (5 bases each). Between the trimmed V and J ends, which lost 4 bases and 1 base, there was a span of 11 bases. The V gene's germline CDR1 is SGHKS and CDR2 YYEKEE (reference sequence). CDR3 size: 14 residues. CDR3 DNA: TGTGCCAGCAGCCCCCGGGACGGCCAAGAGACCCAGTACTTC. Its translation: CASSPRDGQETQYF.

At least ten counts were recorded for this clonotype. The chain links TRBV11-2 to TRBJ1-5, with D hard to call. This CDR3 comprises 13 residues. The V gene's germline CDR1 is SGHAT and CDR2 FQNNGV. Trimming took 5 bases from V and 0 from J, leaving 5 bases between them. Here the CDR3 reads CASSRNSNQPQHF. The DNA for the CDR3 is TGTGCCAGCAGCCGTAATAGCAATCAGCCCCAGCATTTT.

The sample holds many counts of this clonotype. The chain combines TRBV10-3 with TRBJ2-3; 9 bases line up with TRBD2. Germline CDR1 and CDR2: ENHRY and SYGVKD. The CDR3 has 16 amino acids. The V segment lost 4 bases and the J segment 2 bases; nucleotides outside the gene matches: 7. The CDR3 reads CAISGSLAGPTDTQYF. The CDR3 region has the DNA TGTGCCATCAGTGGGAGTCTAGCGGGGCCCACAGATACGCAGTATTTT.

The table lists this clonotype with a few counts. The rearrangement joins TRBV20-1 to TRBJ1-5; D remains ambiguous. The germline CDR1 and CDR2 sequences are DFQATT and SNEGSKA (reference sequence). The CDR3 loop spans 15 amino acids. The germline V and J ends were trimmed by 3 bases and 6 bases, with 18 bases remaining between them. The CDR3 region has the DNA TGCAGTGCTAGCCAATTTTCCGCGGGTAGTCAGCCCCAGCATTTT. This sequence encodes CSASQFSAGSQPQHF.

DNA of the CDR3: TGTGCCAGTAGTATCGGACTAAGCTCCTACAATGAGCAGTTCTTC. Protein product: CASSIGLSSYNEQFF. The gene calls are TRBV19 and TRBJ2-1, with D tentatively TRBD2 (6 bases). Looked up from germline, CDR1 is LNHDA and CDR2 is SQIVND (reference sequence). The CDR3 sequence is 15 residues long. Trimming cost V 3 bases and J 0 bases, with 9 bases left between them. The variable domain in full, with the rest retrieved from reference TRBV19 and TRBJ2-1, is DGGITQSPKYLFRKEGQNVTLSCEQNLNHDAMYWYRQDPGQGLRLIYYSQIVNDFQKGDIAEGYSVSREKKESFPLTVTSAQKNPTAFYLCASSIGLSSYNEQFFGPGTRLTVL.

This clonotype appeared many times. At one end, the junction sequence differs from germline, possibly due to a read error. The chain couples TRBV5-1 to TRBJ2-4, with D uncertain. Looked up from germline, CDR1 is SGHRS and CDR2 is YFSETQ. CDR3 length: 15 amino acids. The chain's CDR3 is CASSLDAVAKNIQYF. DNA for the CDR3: TGTGCCAGCAGCTTGGATGCAGTAGCCAAAAACATTCAGTACTTC.

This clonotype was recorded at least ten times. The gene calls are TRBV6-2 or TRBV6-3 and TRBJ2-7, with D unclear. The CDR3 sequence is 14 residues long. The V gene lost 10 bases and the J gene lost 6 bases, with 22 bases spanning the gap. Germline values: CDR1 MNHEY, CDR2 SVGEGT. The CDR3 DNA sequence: TGTGCCACCAAAGTGGACCCATCGAAGGCCGAGCAGTACTTC. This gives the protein CATKVDPSKAEQYF.

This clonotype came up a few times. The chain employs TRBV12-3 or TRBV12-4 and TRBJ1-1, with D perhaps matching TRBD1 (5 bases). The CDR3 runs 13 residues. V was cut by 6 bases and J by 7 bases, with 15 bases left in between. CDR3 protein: CASSLRGVSEAFF. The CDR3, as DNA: TGTGCCAGCAGCCTAAGAGGGGTGAGTGAAGCTTTCTTT.

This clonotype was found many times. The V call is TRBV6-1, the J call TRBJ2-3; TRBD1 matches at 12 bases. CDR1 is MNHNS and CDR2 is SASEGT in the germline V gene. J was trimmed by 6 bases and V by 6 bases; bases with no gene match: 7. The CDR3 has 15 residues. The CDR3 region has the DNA TGTGCCAGCAGAGGGGACAGGGGGCGGGGGGATACGCAGTATTTT. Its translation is CASRGDRGRGDTQYF.

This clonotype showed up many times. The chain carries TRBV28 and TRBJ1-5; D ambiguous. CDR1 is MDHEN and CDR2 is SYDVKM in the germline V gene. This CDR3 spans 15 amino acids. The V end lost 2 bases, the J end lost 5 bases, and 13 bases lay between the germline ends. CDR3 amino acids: CASSLMGISDQPQHF. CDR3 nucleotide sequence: TGTGCCAGCAGTTTAATGGGCATTAGTGATCAGCCCCAGCATTTT.

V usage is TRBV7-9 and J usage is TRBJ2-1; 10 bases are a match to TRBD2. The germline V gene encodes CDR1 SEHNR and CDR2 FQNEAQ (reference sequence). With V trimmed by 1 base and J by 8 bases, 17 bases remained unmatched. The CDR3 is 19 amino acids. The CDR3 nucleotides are TGTGCCAGCAGCTTAGGTCGGCTAGCGGGAGCCCCACACGCCGATGAGCAGTTCTTC. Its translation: CASSLGRLAGAPHADEQFF.

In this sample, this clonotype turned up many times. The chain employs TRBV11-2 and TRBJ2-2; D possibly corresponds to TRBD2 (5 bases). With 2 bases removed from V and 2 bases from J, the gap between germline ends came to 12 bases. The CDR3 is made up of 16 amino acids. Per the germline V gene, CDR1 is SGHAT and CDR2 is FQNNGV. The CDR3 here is CASSLYSGLNTGELFF. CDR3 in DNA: TGTGCCAGCAGCTTATACAGCGGCCTAAACACCGGGGAGCTGTTTTTT.

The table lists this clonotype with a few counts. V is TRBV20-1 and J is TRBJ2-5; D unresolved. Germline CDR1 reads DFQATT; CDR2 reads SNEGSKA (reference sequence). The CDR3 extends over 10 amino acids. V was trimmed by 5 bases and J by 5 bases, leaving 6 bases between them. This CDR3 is CSAAGETQYF. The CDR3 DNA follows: TGCAGTGCTGCCGGGGAGACCCAGTACTTC.

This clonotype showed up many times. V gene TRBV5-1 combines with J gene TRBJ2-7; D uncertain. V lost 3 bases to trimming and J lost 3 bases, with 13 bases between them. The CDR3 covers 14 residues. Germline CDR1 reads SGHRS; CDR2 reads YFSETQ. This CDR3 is CASSSGPVGYEQYF. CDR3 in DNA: TGCGCCAGCAGCTCCGGACCTGTAGGCTACGAGCAGTACTTC. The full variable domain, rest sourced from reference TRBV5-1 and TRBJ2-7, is KAGVTQTPRYLIKTRGQQVTLSCSPISGHRSVSWYQQTPGQGLQFLFEYFSETQRNKGNFPGRFSGRQFSNSRSEMNVSTLELGDSALYLCASSSGPVGYEQYFGPGTRLTVT.

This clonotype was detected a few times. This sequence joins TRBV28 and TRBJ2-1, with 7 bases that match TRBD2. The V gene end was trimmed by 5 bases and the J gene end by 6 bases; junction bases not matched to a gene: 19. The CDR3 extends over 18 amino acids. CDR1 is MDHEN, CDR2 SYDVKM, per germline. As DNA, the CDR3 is TGTGCCAGCAGTCCCGGACCTGGGAGCGGGGAGGCATCCAATGAGCAGTTCTTC. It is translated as CASSPGPGSGEASNEQFF. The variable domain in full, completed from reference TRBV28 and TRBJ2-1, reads DVKVTQSSRYLVKRTGEKVFLECVQDMDHENMFWYRQDPGLGLRLIYFSYDVKMKEKGDIPEGYSVSREKKERFSLILESASTNQTSMYLCASSPGPGSGEASNEQFFGPGTRLTVL.

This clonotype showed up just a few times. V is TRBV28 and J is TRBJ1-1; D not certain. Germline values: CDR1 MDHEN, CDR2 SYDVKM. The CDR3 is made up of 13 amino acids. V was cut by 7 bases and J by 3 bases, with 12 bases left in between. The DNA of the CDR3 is TGTGCCAGCACCCCCGGGAGATACACTGAAGCTTTCTTT. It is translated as CASTPGRYTEAFF.

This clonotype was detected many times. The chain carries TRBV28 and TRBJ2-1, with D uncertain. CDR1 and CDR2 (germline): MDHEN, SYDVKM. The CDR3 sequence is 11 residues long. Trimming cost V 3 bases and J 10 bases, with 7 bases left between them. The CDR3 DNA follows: TGTGCCAGCAGTTTCGTATGGGAGCAGTTCTTC. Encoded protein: CASSFVWEQFF.

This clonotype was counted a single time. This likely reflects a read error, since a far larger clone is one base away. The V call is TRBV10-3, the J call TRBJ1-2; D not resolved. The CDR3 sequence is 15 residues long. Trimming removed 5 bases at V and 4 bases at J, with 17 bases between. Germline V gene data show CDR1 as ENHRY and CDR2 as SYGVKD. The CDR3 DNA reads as TGTGCCATCAGTTACTCGAGCGGGGAGGGCTATGGCTACACCTTC. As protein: CAISYSSGEGYGYTF.